The clone carrying this TCR beta chain was seen just once. As yet, its antigen is unknown. These data come from a study of cytomegalovirus exposure and HLA in healthy donors. CDR3 length equals 14 residues. CDR1 is PRHDT, CDR2 FYEKMQ, per germline (reference sequence). J gave up 1 base and V 4 bases, and 4 bases lay outside the gene matches. Points from the study as a whole: Later analysis showed most CMV-associated TCR beta chains appearing HLA-restricted.

PCR employed 60 Vbeta and 13 Jbeta primers. Sequencing was performed with immunoSEQ multiplex PCR; in TCRdb, only in-frame clones are kept and a portion is missing. The sample lists 75,000 to 95,000 clones, roughly 80% occurring once. The V call is TRBV13, the J call TRBJ2-7; 7 bases line up with TRBD2. The sample was PBMCs. The source is a man aged 18 to 35 in good health and CMV-seronegative. As DNA, the CDR3 is TGTGCCAGCAGCTCCCGGGACTATTCCTACGAGCAGTACTTC. Amino acids: CASSSRDYSYEQYF.